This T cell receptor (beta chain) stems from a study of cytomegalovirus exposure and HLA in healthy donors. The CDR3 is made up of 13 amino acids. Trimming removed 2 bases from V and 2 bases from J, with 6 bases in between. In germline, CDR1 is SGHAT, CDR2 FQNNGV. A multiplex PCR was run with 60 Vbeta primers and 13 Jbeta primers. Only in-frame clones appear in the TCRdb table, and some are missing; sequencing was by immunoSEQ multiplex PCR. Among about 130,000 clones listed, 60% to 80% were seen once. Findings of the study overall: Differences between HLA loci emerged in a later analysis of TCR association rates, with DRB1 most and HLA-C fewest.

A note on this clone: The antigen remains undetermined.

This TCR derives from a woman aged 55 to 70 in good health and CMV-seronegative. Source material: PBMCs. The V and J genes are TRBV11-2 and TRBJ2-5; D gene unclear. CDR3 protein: CASSLRRQETQYF. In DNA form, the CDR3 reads TGTGCCAGCAGCTTACGCAGACAAGAGACCCAGTACTTC.